This T cell receptor (beta chain) was recovered during a study of T cell changes during pregnancy in multiple sclerosis (dated by TCRdb to between 2017 and 2020). Regarding the complete study: The study examined how the T cell repertoire changed over the course of pregnancy in women with multiple sclerosis.

To prepare the library, the immunoSEQ multiplex PCR assay was applied. The source is immuneACCESS, and TCRdb retained only in-frame sequences with V and J called. Part of the clones is not carried over; for the studies checked, unresolved V genes explain less than half of this, and the remainder is unexplained. This sample has about 84,000 clones in its table, and 90% to 95% of those were observed once. The ten largest account for more than 0.95% of the sample. Points on this clone: What this receptor recognizes is not known. The sample holds no much larger clone one base away, and base qualities are not on file.

CDR1 and CDR2, per the germline V gene, are SNHLY and FYNNEI. From its cysteine to its phenylalanine, the CDR3 spans 15 amino acids. CDR3 DNA only is kept here, 45 bases in frame from base 1. V ends up 5 bases short and J 5 bases short, with an unmatched junction base count of 7. The chain is assembled from TRBV2 and TRBJ1-4, with TRBD1 identical over 8 junction bases. This TCR derives from a female donor in good health, enrolled as a control in a pregnancy study. The sample in question was peripheral blood, obtained in the second trimester of pregnancy. The bases are TGTGCCAGCAGTACGGGACAGGACCAAAATGAAAAACTGTTTTTT. It is translated as CASSTGQDQNEKLFF.